This T cell receptor beta chain was recovered during a study of CD8 T cells in ankylosing spondylitis. General study results and limits: Significantly higher representation of disease-linked clones was reported for matched ankylosing spondylitis synovial fluid. Characteristic, it appeared, of ankylosing spondylitis blood was a TCR beta motif of several highly homologous variants.

Unmatched junction bases numbered 10, after V lost 6 bases and J lost 9 bases. This CDR3 has 14 residues. In TCRdb, the 5' RACE reads were re-called with MiXCR into one record per CDR3 protein. The sample comprises hundreds of thousands of distinct CDR3 sequences, about a sixth of which are singletons, and around 0.92% rests with the top ten. About this clonotype itself: What it recognizes is unknown.

The specimen was blood, either unsorted or a sorted T cell fraction (not recorded which). This TCR derives from a male donor with ankylosing spondylitis. The chain joins TRBV12-3 or TRBV12-4 to TRBJ1-5; TRBD1 matches 8 bases. Here the CDR3 DNA reads TGTGCCAGCAGGGCAGACAGGGGACGGCGGCCCCAGCATTTT. This sequence encodes CASRADRGRRPQHF.